This TCR beta chain derives from a study of blood T cell repertoires in COVID-19. About the study: Samples came from the United States, Italy and Spain, spanning acute and convalescent COVID-19. The cDNA or gDNA used as material had been derived from T cells, B-cell-depleted T cells, or PBMCs.

As processed by the authors: How many nucleated cells were present was estimated from reference gene primer amplification. The assay was immunoSEQ multiplex PCR, and TCRdb's table has in-frame clones only and misses some. V, J and clone size are taken as reported in that table, and D and trimming were inferred from the DNA itself. Counted here are 95,000 or so clones, roughly four fifths occurring once; the ten biggest clones make up roughly 22%. The CDR3 has 19 amino acids. V shed 5 bases and J 8 bases; nucleotides not matched to a gene: 23. CDR1 is MNHNY, CDR2 SVGAGI, per germline (reference sequence).

The source is a human donor in a cohort sampled during active COVID-19. Sequenced: peripheral blood. J is TRBJ1-4 and V is TRBV6-6; 7 bases align to TRBD1. CDR3 coding DNA: TGTGCCAGCAGTCCTGGGACAGACTTTTACCTTACTCCGGGGGAAAAACTGTTTTTT. This translates into CASSPGTDFYLTPGEKLFF.